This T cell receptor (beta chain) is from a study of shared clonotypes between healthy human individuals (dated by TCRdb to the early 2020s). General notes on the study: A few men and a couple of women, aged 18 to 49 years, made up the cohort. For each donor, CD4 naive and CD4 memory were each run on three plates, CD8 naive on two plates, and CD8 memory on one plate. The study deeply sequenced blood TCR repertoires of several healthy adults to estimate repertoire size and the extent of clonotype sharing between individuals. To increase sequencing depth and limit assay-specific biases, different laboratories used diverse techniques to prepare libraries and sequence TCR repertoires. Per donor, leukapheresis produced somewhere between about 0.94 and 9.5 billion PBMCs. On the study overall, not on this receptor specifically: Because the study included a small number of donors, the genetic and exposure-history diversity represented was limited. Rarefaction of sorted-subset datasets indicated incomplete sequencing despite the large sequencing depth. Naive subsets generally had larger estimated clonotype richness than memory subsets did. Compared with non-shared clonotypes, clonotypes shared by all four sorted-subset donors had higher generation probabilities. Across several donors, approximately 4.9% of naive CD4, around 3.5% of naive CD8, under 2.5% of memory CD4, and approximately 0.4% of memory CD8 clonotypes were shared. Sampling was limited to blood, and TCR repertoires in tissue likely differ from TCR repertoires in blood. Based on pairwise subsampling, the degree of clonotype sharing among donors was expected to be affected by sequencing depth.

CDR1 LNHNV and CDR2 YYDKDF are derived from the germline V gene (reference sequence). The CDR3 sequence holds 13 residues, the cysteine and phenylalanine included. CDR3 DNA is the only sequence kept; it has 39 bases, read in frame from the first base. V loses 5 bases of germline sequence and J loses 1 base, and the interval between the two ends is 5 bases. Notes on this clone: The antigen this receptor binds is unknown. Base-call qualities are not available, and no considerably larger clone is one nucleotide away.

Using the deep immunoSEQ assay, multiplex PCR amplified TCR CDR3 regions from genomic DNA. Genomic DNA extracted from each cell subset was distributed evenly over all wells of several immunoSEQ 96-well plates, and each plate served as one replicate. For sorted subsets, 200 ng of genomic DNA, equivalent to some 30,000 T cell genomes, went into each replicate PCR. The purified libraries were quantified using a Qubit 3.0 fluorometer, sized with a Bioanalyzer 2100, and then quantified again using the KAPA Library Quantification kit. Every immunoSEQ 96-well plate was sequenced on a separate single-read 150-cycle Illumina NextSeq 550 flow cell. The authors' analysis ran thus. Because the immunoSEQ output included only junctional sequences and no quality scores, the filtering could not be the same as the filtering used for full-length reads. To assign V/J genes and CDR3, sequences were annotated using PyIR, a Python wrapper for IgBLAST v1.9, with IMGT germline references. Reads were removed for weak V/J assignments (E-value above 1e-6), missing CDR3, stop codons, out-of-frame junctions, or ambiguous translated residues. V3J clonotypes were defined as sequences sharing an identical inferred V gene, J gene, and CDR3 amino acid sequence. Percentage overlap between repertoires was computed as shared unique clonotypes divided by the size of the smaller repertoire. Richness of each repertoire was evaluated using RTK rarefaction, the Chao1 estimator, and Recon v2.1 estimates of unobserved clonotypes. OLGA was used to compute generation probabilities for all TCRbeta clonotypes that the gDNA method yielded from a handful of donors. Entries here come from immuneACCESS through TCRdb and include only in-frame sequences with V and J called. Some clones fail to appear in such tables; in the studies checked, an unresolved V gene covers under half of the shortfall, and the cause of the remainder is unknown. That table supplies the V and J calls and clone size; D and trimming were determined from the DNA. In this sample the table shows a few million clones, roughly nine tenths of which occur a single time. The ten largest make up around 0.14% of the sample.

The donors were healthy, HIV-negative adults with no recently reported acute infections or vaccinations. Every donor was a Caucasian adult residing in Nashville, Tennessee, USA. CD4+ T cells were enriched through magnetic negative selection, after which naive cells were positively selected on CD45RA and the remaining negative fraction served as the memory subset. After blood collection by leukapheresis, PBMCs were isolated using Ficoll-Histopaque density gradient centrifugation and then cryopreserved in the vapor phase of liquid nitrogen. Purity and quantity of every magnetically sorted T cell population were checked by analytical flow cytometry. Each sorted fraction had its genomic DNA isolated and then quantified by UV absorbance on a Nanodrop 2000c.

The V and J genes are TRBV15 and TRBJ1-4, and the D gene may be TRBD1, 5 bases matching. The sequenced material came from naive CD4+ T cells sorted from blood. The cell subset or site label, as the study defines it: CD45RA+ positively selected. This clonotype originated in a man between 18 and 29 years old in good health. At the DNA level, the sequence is TGTGCCACCAGCGGGGGAACTAATGAAAAACTGTTTTTT. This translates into CATSGGTNEKLFF.